This is a list of T cell receptor beta chains from one sample in a study of T cells after yellow fever vaccination. TCRdb recomputed calls from the 5' RACE reads with MiXCR, one row per CDR3 protein. The table has approximately 250,000 distinct CDR3 sequences, around 5.2% seen once. The material sequenced was CD4+ T cells sorted from PBMCs, taken on the day of the yellow fever booster vaccination. These receptors were taken from a man between 18 and 35 years old who received the YFV17D yellow fever vaccine. Each CDR3 is given with its conserved first and last residue. D genes are given only for firm matches. The size field is filled for only some rows; it gives once, few, many or a size class.

d_call,j_call,v_call,clone_size,cdr3_nt,cdr3_aa
TRBD1,TRBJ1-1,TRBV5-1,few,TGCGCCAGCAGCTTTCCGCCGGGACAGGGTTCAGCAGCTTTCTTT,CASSFPPGQGSAAFF
.,TRBJ2-7,TRBV11-3,few,TGTGCCAGCAGTTCCGGCGGTGGGGCAGGGCTAAGCGAGCAGTACTTC,CASSSGGGAGLSEQYF
TRBD1,TRBJ2-7,TRBV5-1,many,TGCGCCAGCAGCTTACAGGGGACGGCCTACGAGCAGTACTTC,CASSLQGTAYEQYF
.,TRBJ2-5,TRBV29-1,many,TGCAGCGTTGCGGTGGAGGGGGGGGAGACCCAGTACTTC,CSVAVEGGETQYF
TRBD1,TRBJ2-2,TRBV6-5,few,TGTGCCAGCAGTTGGACAGGGGGCGTCGGGGAGCTGTTTTTT,CASSWTGGVGELFF
TRBD1,TRBJ1-2,TRBV5-1,.,TGCGCCAGCAGCGCCGGGACAGGGGATGGCTACACCTTC,CASSAGTGDGYTF
.,TRBJ1-1,TRBV6-6,few,TGTGCCAGCTACGGGATCTTTGAAGCTTTCTTT,CASYGIFEAFF
.,TRBJ2-2,TRBV5-4,few,TGTGCCAGCAGCTTGGCTCGATCGAACACCGGGGAGCTGTTTTTT,CASSLARSNTGELFF
TRBD2,TRBJ2-3,TRBV7-3,.,TGTGCCAGCAGCTTAAGGGGGGGGAGGAGCACAGATACGCAGTATTTT,CASSLRGGRSTDTQYF
.,TRBJ1-5,TRBV20-1,.,TGCAGTGCTACGGGGCGCAATCAGCCCCAGCATTTT,CSATGRNQPQHF
.,TRBJ1-1,TRBV7-6,many,TGTGCCAGCAGCTTAGTGCTGGCAGGCCTCGAAACTGAAGCTTTCTTT,CASSLVLAGLETEAFF
.,TRBJ1-2,TRBV20-1,many,TGCAGTGGGCGAACAGGCACTATCGATGGCTACACCTTC,CSGRTGTIDGYTF
.,TRBJ1-2,TRBV6-1,.,TGTGCCAGCAGTGGGGCAGGGAACTATGGCTACACCTTC,CASSGAGNYGYTF
TRBD2,TRBJ2-1,TRBV7-3,.,TGTGCCAGCAGCCTCACGGGAGGGTGGGATGAGCAGTTCTTC,CASSLTGGWDEQFF
.,TRBJ2-2,TRBV4-1,.,TGCGCCAGCAGCCAAGAAGGGACTTACACCGGGGAGCTGTTTTTT,CASSQEGTYTGELFF
.,TRBJ1-5,TRBV20-1,.,TGCAGTGCTTTTAGGGGGGCAAATCAGCCCCAGCATTTT,CSAFRGANQPQHF
TRBD1,TRBJ2-3,TRBV2,few,TGTGCCAACCTGGACAGGGGGAGCACAGATACGCAGTATTTT,CANLDRGSTDTQYF
TRBD1,TRBJ2-6,TRBV10-3,few,TGTGCCATCAGTGAGAGGGGACAGTCCCTCTCTGGGGCCAACGTCCTGACTTTC,CAISERGQSLSGANVLTF
.,TRBJ2-7,TRBV7-8,many,TGTGCCAGCAGCCCCCGGGTTCCTTCAGGGCAGTACTTC,CASSPRVPSGQYF
.,TRBJ1-1,TRBV5-4,few,TGTGCCAGCAGTCCCGTTGCGCGTCAGAATCCTGAAGCTTTCTTT,CASSPVARQNPEAFF
.,TRBJ2-7,TRBV18,.,TGTGCCAGCTCACCACGTGGGCAGGGTATAAGCGAGCAGTACTTC,CASSPRGQGISEQYF
TRBD1,TRBJ2-3,TRBV7-2,many,TGTGCCAGCAGCTTCACAGGGGTCGAGGGCACAGATACGCAGTATTTT,CASSFTGVEGTDTQYF
TRBD1,TRBJ1-6,TRBV20-1,.,TGCAGTGCCCCCGACCGAAGGACAGGGGAGGATTCACCCCTCCACTTT,CSAPDRRTGEDSPLHF
.,TRBJ2-3,TRBV15,many,TGTGCCACCAGCCAACCGGGTGCAGGGCCTACGCAGTATTTT,CATSQPGAGPTQYF
.,TRBJ1-2,TRBV3-1,once,TGTGCCAGCAGCAGACCACAGGGTACCCATGGCTACACCTTC,CASSRPQGTHGYTF
.,TRBJ1-1,TRBV5-1,many,TGCGCCAGCAGCTTGTTACGGTTGAACACTGAAGCTTTCTTT,CASSLLRLNTEAFF
.,TRBJ2-7,TRBV6-5,few,TGTGCCAGCAGTTACTCGGGGGAGATGGGCTACGAGCAGTACTTC,CASSYSGEMGYEQYF
.,TRBJ2-3,TRBV4-2,few,TGTGCCAGCAGCCCGACGGGGTCGGCAACTAGCACAGATACGCAGTATTTT,CASSPTGSATSTDTQYF
.,TRBJ2-2,TRBV6-2/TRBV6-3,.,TGTGCCAGCAGATCCCACGGGAACACCGGGGAGCTGTTTTTT,CASRSHGNTGELFF
.,TRBJ2-4,TRBV20-1,few,TGCAGTGCTCCAGGGTTGGAGGCCAAAAACATTCAGTACTTC,CSAPGLEAKNIQYF
TRBD1,TRBJ2-4,TRBV6-2/TRBV6-3,few,TGTGCCAGCGCACAGGGGGGCATTCAGTACTTC,CASAQGGIQYF
.,TRBJ1-6,TRBV7-2,many,TGTGCCAGCACCCTAGACGGAAATTCACCCCTCCACTTT,CASTLDGNSPLHF
.,TRBJ1-5,TRBV29-1,many,TGCAGCGCTACCCTCGGGGGAGATCAGCCCCAGCATTTT,CSATLGGDQPQHF
TRBD1,TRBJ1-2,TRBV4-2,many,TGTGCCAGCAGCCTACCGGGACAGGGAACGACTTCCTACACCTTC,CASSLPGQGTTSYTF
TRBD1,TRBJ2-5,TRBV25-1,.,TGTGCCAGCAGTCTGGCCGGGACAGCCCCGTCAGAGACCCAGTACTTC,CASSLAGTAPSETQYF
.,TRBJ2-7,TRBV3-1,few,TGTGCCAGCAGCCAATACAGCCTTTCCTCCTACGAGCAGTACTTC,CASSQYSLSSYEQYF
TRBD1,TRBJ1-2,TRBV5-4,.,TGTGCCAGCAGCATCAACAGGGGTGGCTACACCTTC,CASSINRGGYTF
.,TRBJ2-5,TRBV4-3,many,TGCGCCAGCAGCCAAGATCAGAGCCGGGACGGGACCCAGTACTTC,CASSQDQSRDGTQYF
TRBD1,TRBJ1-2,TRBV18,many,TGTGCCAGCTCGAGGACAGGGCAAGAGAACTATGGCTACACCTTC,CASSRTGQENYGYTF
.,TRBJ2-5,TRBV5-1,.,TGCGCCAGCAGCCCGGCGGCAGAAAAAGAGACCCAGTACTTC,CASSPAAEKETQYF
.,TRBJ2-4,TRBV6-2/TRBV6-3,few,TGTGCCAGCAGTTACTCCGGACGACTACTAGCCAAAAACATTCAGTACTTC,CASSYSGRLLAKNIQYF
TRBD1,TRBJ2-3,TRBV29-1,many,TGCAGCGGTGACAGGGGAAGGGGTACGCAGTATTTT,CSGDRGRGTQYF
.,TRBJ2-2,TRBV24-1,.,TGTGCCACCAGTGATTTGTCCCTGGGCACAGCGGCCGGGGAGCTGTTTTTT,CATSDLSLGTAAGELFF
.,TRBJ1-1,TRBV20-1,.,TGCAGCGCCTTTCGGGGAAGCGGTGACACTGAAGCTTTCTTT,CSAFRGSGDTEAFF
.,TRBJ2-5,TRBV7-2,many,TGTGCCAGCAGCTTAGACAGGGCCCAAGAGACCCAGTACTTC,CASSLDRAQETQYF
.,TRBJ1-1,TRBV28,many,TGTGCCAGCAGTTTAGGAGGGGTGAGAACTGAAGCTTTCTTT,CASSLGGVRTEAFF
TRBD1,TRBJ1-2,TRBV7-2,few,TGTGCCAGCAGCTTATACCGGGACAGGGCATATGGCTACACCTTC,CASSLYRDRAYGYTF
.,TRBJ2-2,TRBV7-8,many,TGTGCCAGCAGCCCCCGCCGGGGTTACACCGGGGAGCTGTTTTTT,CASSPRRGYTGELFF
.,TRBJ2-5,TRBV20-1,few,TGCAGTGGGCAGCAAGAGACCCAGTACTTC,CSGQQETQYF
.,TRBJ1-4,TRBV19,many,TGTGCCAGTAGTATTTCGGCGACTAATGAAAAACTGTTTTTT,CASSISATNEKLFF
.,TRBJ2-5,TRBV11-2,few,TGTGCCAGCAGCGTACCGGGGAGTGAGACCCAGTACTTC,CASSVPGSETQYF
.,TRBJ1-2,TRBV5-4,.,TGTGCCAGCAGCGAGGGTAACTATGGCTACACCTTC,CASSEGNYGYTF
.,TRBJ2-6,TRBV7-2,few,TGTGCCAGCAGCTCCACTGCGGGGAGGGCCAACGTCCTGACTTTC,CASSSTAGRANVLTF